The clone carrying this TCR beta chain occurred many times. The antigen remains unidentified. This record belongs to a study of human T cells and chemical hapten exposure. The germline gives CDR1 MNHEY, CDR2 SMNVEV (reference sequence). This CDR3 is 17 amino acids long. The V and J ends lost 5 bases and 5 bases, in that order; junction bases with no gene match: 12. Described time point: patch test 3, about 24 weeks after DPC sensitization. Described treatment: therapeutic diphenylcyclopropenone sensitization with weekly scalp DPC. TCRdb analysed the RACE reads with MiXCR anew, one entry per CDR3 protein. The sample contains more than 80,000 distinct CDR3 sequences, roughly a tenth of which appear only once. Findings and limits, study-wide: Alopecia in the donors means their immune response may deviate from healthy people's.

The source is a woman in her forties or fifties with alopecia areata. Some clones in this sample may be carry-over from other donors' samples. The sample was whole blood, taken in connection with sensitization to the hapten diphenylcyclopropenone (DPC). The J gene is TRBJ2-1, the V gene TRBV27; 10 bases map to TRBD2. CDR3 loop: CASSPRRAGGQDNEQFF. The CDR3 region has the DNA TGTGCCAGCAGTCCTCGGAGAGCGGGAGGGCAGGACAATGAGCAGTTCTTC.